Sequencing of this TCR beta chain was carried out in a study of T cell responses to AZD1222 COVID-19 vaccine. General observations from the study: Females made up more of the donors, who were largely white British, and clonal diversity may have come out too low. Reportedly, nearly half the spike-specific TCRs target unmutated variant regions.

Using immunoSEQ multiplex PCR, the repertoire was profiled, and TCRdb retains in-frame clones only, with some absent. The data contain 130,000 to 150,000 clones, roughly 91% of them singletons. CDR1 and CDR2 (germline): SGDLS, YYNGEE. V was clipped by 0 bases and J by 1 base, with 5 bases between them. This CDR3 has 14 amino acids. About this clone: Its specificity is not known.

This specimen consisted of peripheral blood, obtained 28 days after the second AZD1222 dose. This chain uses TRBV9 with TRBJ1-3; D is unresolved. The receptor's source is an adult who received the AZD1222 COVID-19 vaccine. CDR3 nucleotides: TGTGCCAGCAGCGTAGCACAATCTGGAAACACCATATATTTT. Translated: CASSVAQSGNTIYF.